The present T cell receptor beta chain was sequenced within a study of cytomegalovirus exposure and HLA in healthy donors. A word on this clone: Its specificity is not known.

The PCR ran on 60 Vbeta and 13 Jbeta primers. TCRdb keeps only in-frame clones here, not all; method: immunoSEQ multiplex PCR. The sample records tens of thousands of clones, 77% being singletons. Study-wide results and caveats: Within a later analysis, the majority of CMV-associated TCR beta chains appeared HLA-restricted. Cytomegalovirus association was assigned to 170 or so TCR beta chains.

This TCR was recovered from a middle-aged woman in good health and CMV-seropositive. Sample: PBMCs.

CDR3 sequence: CSVDRLTEKLFF. CDR3 bases: TGCAGCGTAGACAGGCTAACCGAAAAACTGTTTTTT. The gene calls are TRBV29-1 and TRBJ1-4; TRBD1 might be the D (6 bases). Germline loops: CDR1 SQVTM, CDR2 ANQGSEA. V shed 6 bases and J shed 8 bases, with 13 bases lying between them. The length of the CDR3 is 12 residues.